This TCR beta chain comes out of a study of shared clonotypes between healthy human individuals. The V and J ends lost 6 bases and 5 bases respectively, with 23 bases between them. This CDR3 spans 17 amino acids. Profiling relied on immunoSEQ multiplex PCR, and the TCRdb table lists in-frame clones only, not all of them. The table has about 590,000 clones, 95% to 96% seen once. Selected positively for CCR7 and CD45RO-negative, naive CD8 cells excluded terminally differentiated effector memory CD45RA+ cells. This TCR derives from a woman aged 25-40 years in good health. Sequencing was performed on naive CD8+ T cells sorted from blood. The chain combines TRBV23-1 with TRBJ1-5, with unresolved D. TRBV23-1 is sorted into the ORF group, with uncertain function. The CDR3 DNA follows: TGCGCCAGCAGGATCCGAAAACGGGAGCTACGGGATCAGCCCCAGCATTTT. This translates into CASRIRKRELRDQPQHF.